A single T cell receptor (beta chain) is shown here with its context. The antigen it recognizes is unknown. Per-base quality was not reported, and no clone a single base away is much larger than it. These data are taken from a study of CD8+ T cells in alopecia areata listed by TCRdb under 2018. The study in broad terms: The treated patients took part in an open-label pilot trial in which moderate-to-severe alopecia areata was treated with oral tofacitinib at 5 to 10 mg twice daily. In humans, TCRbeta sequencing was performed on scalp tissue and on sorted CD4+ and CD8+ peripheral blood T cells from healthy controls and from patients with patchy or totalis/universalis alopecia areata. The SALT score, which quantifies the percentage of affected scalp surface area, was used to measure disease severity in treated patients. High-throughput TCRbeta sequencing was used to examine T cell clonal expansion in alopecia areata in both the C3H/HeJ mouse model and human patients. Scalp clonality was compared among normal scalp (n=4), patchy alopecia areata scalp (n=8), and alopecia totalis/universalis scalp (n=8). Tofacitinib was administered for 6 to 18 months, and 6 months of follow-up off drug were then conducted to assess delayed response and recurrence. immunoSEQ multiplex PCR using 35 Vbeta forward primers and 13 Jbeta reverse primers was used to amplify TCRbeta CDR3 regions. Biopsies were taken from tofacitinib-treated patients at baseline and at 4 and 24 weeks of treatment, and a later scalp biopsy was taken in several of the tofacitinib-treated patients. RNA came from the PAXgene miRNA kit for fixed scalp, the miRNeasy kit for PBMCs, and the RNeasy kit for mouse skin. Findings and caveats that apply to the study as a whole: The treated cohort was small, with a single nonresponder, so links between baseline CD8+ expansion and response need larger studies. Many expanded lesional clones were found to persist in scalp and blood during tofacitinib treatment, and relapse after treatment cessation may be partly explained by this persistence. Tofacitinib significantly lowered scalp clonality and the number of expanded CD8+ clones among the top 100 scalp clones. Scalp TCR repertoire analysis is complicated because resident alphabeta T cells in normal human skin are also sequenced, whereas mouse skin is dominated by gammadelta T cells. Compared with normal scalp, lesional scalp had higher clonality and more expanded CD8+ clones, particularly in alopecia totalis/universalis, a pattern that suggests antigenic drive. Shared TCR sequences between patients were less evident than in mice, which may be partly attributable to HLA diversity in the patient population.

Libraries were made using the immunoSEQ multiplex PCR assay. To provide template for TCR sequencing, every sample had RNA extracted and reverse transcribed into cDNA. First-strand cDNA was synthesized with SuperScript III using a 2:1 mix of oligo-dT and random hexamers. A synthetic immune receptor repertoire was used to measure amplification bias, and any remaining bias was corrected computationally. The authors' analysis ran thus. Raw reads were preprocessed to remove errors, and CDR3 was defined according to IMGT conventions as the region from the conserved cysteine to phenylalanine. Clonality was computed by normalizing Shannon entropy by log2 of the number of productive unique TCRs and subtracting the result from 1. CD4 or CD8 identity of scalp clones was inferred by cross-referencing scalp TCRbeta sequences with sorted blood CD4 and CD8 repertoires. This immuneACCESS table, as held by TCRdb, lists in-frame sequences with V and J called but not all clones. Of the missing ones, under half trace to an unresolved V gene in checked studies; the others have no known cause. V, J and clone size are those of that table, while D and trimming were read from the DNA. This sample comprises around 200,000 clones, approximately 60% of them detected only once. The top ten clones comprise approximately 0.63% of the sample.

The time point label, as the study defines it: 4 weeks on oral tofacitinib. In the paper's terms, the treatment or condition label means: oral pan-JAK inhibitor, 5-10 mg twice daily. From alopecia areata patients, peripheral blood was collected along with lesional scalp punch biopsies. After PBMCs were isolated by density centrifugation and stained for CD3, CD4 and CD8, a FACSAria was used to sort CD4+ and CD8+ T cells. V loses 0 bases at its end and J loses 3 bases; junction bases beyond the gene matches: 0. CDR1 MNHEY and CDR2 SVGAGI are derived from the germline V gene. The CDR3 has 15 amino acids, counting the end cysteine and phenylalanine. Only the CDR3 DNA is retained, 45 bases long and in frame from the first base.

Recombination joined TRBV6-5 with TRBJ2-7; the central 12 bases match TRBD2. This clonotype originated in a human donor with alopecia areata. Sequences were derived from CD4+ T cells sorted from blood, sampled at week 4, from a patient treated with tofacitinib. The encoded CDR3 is CASSYSTSGSYEQYF. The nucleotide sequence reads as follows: TGTGCCAGCAGTTACTCGACTAGCGGGAGCTACGAGCAGTACTTC.